These 10 T cell receptor beta chains were sequenced from one sample in a study of neurological immune-mediated disorders. TCRdb passed the 5' RACE reads through MiXCR, listing each CDR3 protein once. The sample has around 48,000 distinct CDR3 sequences; 10% are singletons. The sample taken for sequencing was PBMCs. These receptors were collected from a woman between 35 and 50 years old with HTLV-1-associated myelopathy (HAM/TSP).

This clonotype is medium-sized (0.01 to 0.1%) in the sample. This chain links TRBV7-2 with TRBJ2-3; 10 nucleotides line up with TRBD2. The length of the CDR3 is 16 residues. The germline V gene has CDR1 SGHTA and CDR2 FQGNSA. V trimming: 3 bases; J trimming: 2 bases; junction bases outside the gene matches: 5. The CDR3 loop is CASSLERGGATDTQYF. The CDR3 nucleotides are TGTGCCAGCAGCTTGGAGCGGGGGGGGGCCACAGATACGCAGTATTTT.

The table lists this clonotype with many counts. The CDR3 DNA sequence: TGTGCCAGCAGCTTAGTCCCATCTAGCGGACAAACGCAGTATTTT. Its protein is CASSLVPSSGQTQYF. The genes are TRBV7-2 and TRBJ2-3; 7 positions agree with TRBD2. V was clipped by 1 base and J by 9 bases; unmatched bases: 10. The CDR3 is 15 amino acids. Germline assignment: CDR1 SGHTA and CDR2 FQGNSA.

Many counts were recorded for this clonotype. The chain joins TRBV12-3 or TRBV12-4 to TRBJ2-4; D call uncertain. V was cut by 4 bases and J by 2 bases, with 3 bases left in between. There are 12 residues in the CDR3. The CDR3 region is CASSSSKNIQYF. Written as DNA, the CDR3 is TGTGCCAGCAGTTCTTCCAAAAACATTCAGTACTTC.

There are many counts of this clonotype. The J gene is TRBJ2-5, the V gene TRBV6-5; 9 nucleotides align to TRBD2. Germline lookup yields CDR1 MNHEY and CDR2 SVGAGI. The CDR3 totals 13 residues. The ends lost 8 bases at V and 5 bases at J; junction bases unmatched: 6. CDR3 loop: CASSSGVIETQYF. The DNA for the CDR3 is TGTGCCAGCTCTAGCGGGGTAATTGAGACCCAGTACTTC.

This clonotype was observed at least ten times. The chain carries TRBV20-1 and TRBJ2-1; TRBD1 matches 9 bases. V lost 6 bases to trimming and J lost 5 bases; unmatched junction nucleotides: 5. This CDR3 is built from 13 residues. Germline values: CDR1 DFQATT, CDR2 SNEGSKA (reference sequence). The CDR3 nucleotides are TGCAGTGCAGGACAGGGGAACCACAATGAGCAGTTCTTC. Amino acids: CSAGQGNHNEQFF.

This clonotype has ten or more counts. The V call is TRBV2, the J call TRBJ1-1; no clear D. Germline V CDR1 and CDR2: SNHLY, FYNNEI. V was shortened by 6 bases and J by 8 bases, with 13 bases between the two germline ends. CDR3 length: 12 residues. The CDR3, as DNA: TGTGCCAGCAGGCCTGGAGAGAGAGAAGCTTTCTTT. Encoded protein: CASRPGEREAFF.

In its sample, this clonotype was seen many times. V usage is TRBV4-3 and J usage is TRBJ2-3; 7 bases are shared with TRBD2. This CDR3 is 18 amino acids long. The germline CDR1 and CDR2 sequences are LGHNA and YSLEER. Trimming took 3 bases from V and 7 from J; bases not matched to a gene: 19. The CDR3 nucleotides are TGCGCCAGCAGCCACTGGGCTCCCGGGGGGAACCACATATATACGCAGTATTTT. It specifies CASSHWAPGGNHIYTQYF.

This clonotype was seen many times. J is TRBJ1-6 and V is TRBV27; no firm D call. This CDR3 spans 13 amino acids. Trimming pared 5 bases from V and 11 bases from J, leaving 13 bases between. The germline V gene encodes CDR1 MNHEY and CDR2 SMNVEV (reference sequence). The CDR3 region has the DNA TGTGCCAGCAGTCCATTAGGGCTTACACCCCTCCACTTT. Translated: CASSPLGLTPLHF.

This clonotype was observed many times. The chain employs TRBV12-3 or TRBV12-4 and TRBJ2-3; no firm D call. Trimming removed 6 bases from V and 3 bases from J, with 13 bases in between. The CDR3 loop spans 14 amino acids. This chain's CDR3 is CASRQSQQTDTQYF. In DNA, the CDR3 is TGTGCCAGCAGACAAAGCCAGCAGACAGATACGCAGTATTTT.

This clonotype has a count of ten or more. This sequence joins TRBV7-2 and TRBJ2-5; D not certain. V lost 1 base, J lost 2 bases, and 5 bases lay in between. The CDR3 sequence is 13 residues long. Looked up from germline, CDR1 is SGHTA and CDR2 is FQGNSA. CDR3 coding DNA: TGTGCCAGCAGCTTAGGCTGGCAAGAGACCCAGTACTTC. Translating gives CASSLGWQETQYF.